These T cell receptor beta chains were read from a single sample in a study of blood T cell repertoires in COVID-19. Method: immunoSEQ multiplex PCR; TCRdb's copy keeps in-frame clones and lacks some. This sample has 200,000 to 250,000 clones, with 75% to 90% found just once. The sample was peripheral blood. These receptors were obtained from a man younger than 40 with COVID-19, enrolled during active disease. CDR3s include the opening cysteine and the closing phenylalanine or tryptophan. The D gene is left open where the match is weak. Clone sizes are given selectively: once, few, many, or a class where the clone is expanded.

TRBV10-3	TRBJ2-7	TRBD2	-	CAISDGGLAAYEQYF	TGTGCCATCAGTGATGGGGGACTAGCTGCCTACGAGCAGTACTTC
TRBV27	TRBJ1-6	-	once	CATGYNSPLHF	TGTGCCACCGGCTATAATTCACCCCTCCACTTT
TRBV10-3	TRBJ1-2	TRBD1	-	CAISVNLDNGGQGNLRAF	TGTGCCATCAGTGTTAACCTCGATAACGGGGGACAGGGAAATTTGCGGGCCTTC
TRBV19	TRBJ1-1	TRBD1	once	CASSTTPPGQGNTEAFF	TGTGCCAGTAGTACGACTCCTCCGGGACAGGGGAACACTGAAGCTTTCTTT
TRBV19	TRBJ1-6	TRBD1	-	CASSTTGTTYNSPLHF	TGTGCCAGTAGTACGACAGGGACCACCTATAATTCACCCCTCCACTTT
TRBV4-3	TRBJ2-3	TRBD2	-	CASSQVLSGTSPHTDTQYF	TGCGCCAGCAGCCAAGTTCTCTCCGGGACTAGCCCCCACACAGATACGCAGTATTTT
TRBV5-1	TRBJ1-5	-	-	CASSKGEGGNQPQHF	TGCGCCAGCAGCAAGGGAGAAGGCGGCAATCAGCCCCAGCATTTT
TRBV5-4	TRBJ2-5	TRBD2	-	CAYRGVPRETQYF	TGTGCCTACCGGGGGGTACCTAGGGAGACCCAGTACTTC
TRBV27	TRBJ2-7	TRBD2	once	CASAASGTYEQYF	TGTGCCAGCGCCGCTAGCGGGACTTACGAGCAGTACTTC
TRBV7-2	TRBJ1-3	TRBD1	-	CASSSHPGQGRNTIYF	TGTGCCAGCAGCTCGCACCCGGGACAGGGACGAAACACCATATATTTT
TRBV3-1/TRBV3-2	TRBJ1-2	-	-	CASSQGPGNGYTF	TGTGCCAGCAGCCAAGGACCGGGGAATGGCTACACCTTC
TRBV5-6	TRBJ2-7	-	-	CASSLGMYEQYF	TGTGCCAGCAGCTTGGGTATGTACGAGCAGTACTTC
TRBV11-2	TRBJ2-7	TRBD2	-	CASSSSGRNPEQYF	TGTGCCAGCAGCTCTAGCGGGAGAAACCCCGAGCAGTACTTC
TRBV9	TRBJ2-1	TRBD2	-	CASSVGRGGNYEQFF	TGTGCCAGCAGCGTAGGGCGGGGGGGCAACTATGAGCAGTTCTTC
TRBV13	TRBJ1-2	-	-	CASSPSRVRLSPYYGYTF	TGTGCCAGCAGCCCGAGTAGAGTCAGACTTTCCCCCTATTATGGCTACACCTTC
TRBV10-3	TRBJ2-7	TRBD1	-	CATLSTDRGYEQYF	TGTGCCACCCTTTCTACCGACAGGGGATACGAGCAGTACTTC
TRBV6-1	TRBJ1-5	-	-	CASSEAGSQRPQHF	TGTGCCAGCAGTGAAGCGGGCAGCCAACGGCCCCAGCATTTT
TRBV15	TRBJ1-2	-	once	CATSKPSLGYTF	TGTGCCACCAGCAAACCCAGTCTTGGCTACACCTTC
TRBV29-1	TRBJ2-7	TRBD1	-	CSVETGQGTLEQYF	TGCAGCGTTGAGACCGGACAGGGGACCCTCGAGCAGTACTTC
TRBV5-1	TRBJ2-1	TRBD2	-	CASSLAYMGAPSGRYNEQFF	TGCGCCAGCAGCTTGGCGTATATGGGGGCCCCCAGCGGGAGGTACAATGAGCAGTTCTTC
TRBV6-5	TRBJ2-7	-	-	CASKQGTSYEQYF	TGTGCCAGCAAGCAGGGGACCTCCTACGAGCAGTACTTC
TRBV6-5	TRBJ1-1	TRBD1	-	CASTTGYSEAFF	TGTGCCAGCACGACAGGGTATAGTGAAGCTTTCTTT
TRBV7-8	TRBJ2-3	-	-	CASSFRTDTQYF	TGTGCCAGCAGCTTCAGAACAGATACGCAGTATTTT
TRBV10-1	TRBJ2-2	-	-	CASSDRGTYPNTGELFF	TGCGCCAGCAGTGACCGGGGGACGTACCCGAACACCGGGGAGCTGTTTTTT
TRBV7-6	TRBJ2-1	-	-	CASSLPWESNEQFF	TGTGCCAGCAGCTTACCTTGGGAGAGCAATGAGCAGTTCTTC
TRBV11-3	TRBJ2-3	TRBD2	-	CASSFGGLSDTQYF	TGTGCCAGCAGCTTCGGGGGGTTATCCGATACGCAGTATTTT
TRBV6-5	TRBJ2-3	-	-	CASSYRERSDTQYF	TGTGCCAGCAGTTACAGAGAGCGGTCAGATACGCAGTATTTT
TRBV7-9	TRBJ2-3	-	-	CASSSGVGPDTQYF	TGTGCCAGCAGCTCGGGAGTCGGCCCAGATACGCAGTATTTT
TRBV5-1	TRBJ2-7	TRBD1	-	CASSARDRVGYEQYF	TGCGCCAGCAGCGCCCGGGACAGGGTGGGGTACGAGCAGTACTTC
TRBV7-8	TRBJ2-7	-	-	CASSPTDSRVYEQYF	TGTGCCAGCAGTCCAACGGACAGCAGGGTCTACGAGCAGTACTTC
TRBV7-2	TRBJ2-3	-	-	CASSLLAGLSDTQYF	TGTGCCAGCAGCTTACTGGCGGGCCTCTCAGATACGCAGTATTTT
TRBV19	TRBJ1-4	TRBD1	-	CASSYTTGAEKLFF	TGTGCCAGTAGCTACACGACAGGGGCCGAAAAACTGTTTTTT
TRBV15	TRBJ1-1	TRBD1	-	CATSSGQGVSTEAFF	TGTGCCACCAGCAGTGGACAGGGGGTGAGCACTGAAGCTTTCTTT
TRBV3-1/TRBV3-2	TRBJ1-2	-	-	CASSQLQVPLYGYTF	TGTGCCAGCAGCCAACTACAGGTTCCCCTCTATGGCTACACCTTC
TRBV7-3	TRBJ2-2	TRBD2	-	CAGQGAGGGELFF	TGTGCCGGCCAGGGAGCGGGGGGCGGGGAGCTGTTTTTT
TRBV28	TRBJ1-2	TRBD1	-	CAIRQGWGYGYTF	TGTGCCATTCGACAGGGGTGGGGCTATGGCTACACCTTC
TRBV6-2/TRBV6-3	TRBJ1-2	-	-	CASSASGARGYTF	TGTGCCAGCAGCGCGTCAGGGGCTCGGGGCTACACCTTC
TRBV19	TRBJ1-4	-	-	CASSRGLLRPATNEKLFF	TGTGCCAGTAGTCGCGGACTTCTCCGCCCTGCAACTAATGAAAAACTGTTTTTT
TRBV7-2	TRBJ1-6	TRBD1	few	CASSTRDRGYSPLHF	TGTGCCAGCAGCACGCGGGACAGGGGTTATTCACCCCTCCACTTT
TRBV6-5	TRBJ2-7	-	-	CASSYSGGLVEEQYF	TGTGCCAGCAGTTACTCGGGGGGGCTGGTAGAAGAGCAGTACTTC
TRBV3-1/TRBV3-2	TRBJ2-3	-	-	CASSLGPGSDTQYF	TGTGCCAGCAGCCTTGGGCCCGGGAGCGATACGCAGTATTTT
TRBV28	TRBJ2-1	TRBD1	-	CASRQPGQGLYNEQFF	TGTGCCAGCAGACAGCCGGGACAGGGGCTATACAATGAGCAGTTCTTC
TRBV16	TRBJ1-2	TRBD1	-	CASTGTATNYGYTF	TGTGCCAGCACCGGGACAGCTACTAACTATGGCTACACCTTC
TRBV9	TRBJ2-7	-	-	CASSLRGGGSYEQYF	TGTGCCAGCAGTCTTCGAGGAGGAGGCTCCTACGAGCAGTACTTC
TRBV28	TRBJ1-1	TRBD1	-	CASSPTGGTEAFF	TGTGCCAGCAGTCCAACAGGGGGCACTGAAGCTTTCTTT
TRBV7-8	TRBJ1-3	TRBD1	-	CASRRGRGQLGNTIYF	TGTGCCAGCAGGCGAGGCAGGGGGCAGCTTGGAAACACCATATATTTT
TRBV7-9	TRBJ2-7	TRBD1	-	CASSYDPGQGSYEQYF	TGTGCCAGCAGCTACGACCCTGGACAGGGATCCTACGAGCAGTACTTC